A selection of T cell receptor beta chains follows, all from one sample in a study of T cell responses to AZD1222 COVID-19 vaccine. Sequenced by immunoSEQ multiplex PCR; TCRdb stores in-frame clones only, minus some. The table shows around 120,000 clones, with 70% to 90% occurring only once. The sequencing here drew on peripheral blood, taken on day 0 of AZD1222 vaccination. All receptors come from an adult in good health. The CDR3 runs from the conserved cysteine through the conserved F or W. The order of the fields is clone size, D gene, V gene, J gene, CDR3 DNA, CDR3 protein. A D gene is named only where the DNA matches it firmly. A row's size may be missing; if present it is once, few, many or a size class.

>-|TRBD1|TRBV5-1|TRBJ2-7
TGCGCCAGCAGCCCGCAGGGGGACTACGAGCAGTACTTC
CASSPQGDYEQYF
>-|-|TRBV6-5|TRBJ1-5
TGTGCCAGCACAGTAGGGGGGAACAATCAGCCCCAGCATTTT
CASTVGGNNQPQHF
>-|-|TRBV6-2/TRBV6-3|TRBJ1-1
TGTGCCAGCAGTGACTGGATCGGAGCTTTCTTT
CASSDWIGAFF
>-|TRBD1|TRBV5-1|TRBJ1-1
TGCGCCAGCAGCTTGGAGGGGGCTGGGATGAACACTGAAGCTTTCTTT
CASSLEGAGMNTEAFF
>-|-|TRBV4-3|TRBJ1-5
TGCGCCAGCAGCCAGACAAGGAACAATCAGCCCCAGCATTTT
CASSQTRNNQPQHF
>-|-|TRBV7-2|TRBJ1-2
TGTGCCAGCAGCTTAAATTCAGCCGGGGCCTATGGCTACACCTTC
CASSLNSAGAYGYTF
>-|-|TRBV5-4|TRBJ1-4
TGTGCCAGCAGCTTGGTAGTCCAGGGGAGTGGGGAAAAACTGTTTTTT
CASSLVVQGSGEKLFF
>-|-|TRBV4-1|TRBJ1-2
TGCGCCAGCAGCCACGTCGGTCAATGGGGGGGCTATGGCTACACCTTC
CASSHVGQWGGYGYTF
>-|TRBD1|TRBV18|TRBJ1-1
TGTGCCAGCTCCCGGGACAGGGCGGCGGGGAACACTGAAGCTTTCTTT
CASSRDRAAGNTEAFF
>-|TRBD1|TRBV5-1|TRBJ1-1
TGCGCCAGCAGCTTGTCCGGACAGGGGGCTACCACTGAAGCTTTCTTT
CASSLSGQGATTEAFF
>-|-|TRBV27|TRBJ2-1
TGTGCCAGCAGTTCCTCAGTAAGCTCCTACAATGAGCAGTTCTTC
CASSSSVSSYNEQFF
>-|TRBD1|TRBV28|TRBJ1-2
TGTGCCAGCAGACCGGGACAGGGGTATGGCTACACCTTC
CASRPGQGYGYTF
>-|-|TRBV6-4|TRBJ1-5
TGTGCCAGCAGTGACGTCGACACAGGGAGTTATAGCAATCAGCCCCAGCATTTT
CASSDVDTGSYSNQPQHF
>few|TRBD1|TRBV11-2|TRBJ2-7
TGTGCCAGCAGCCCGGGACAGGGTGGCGAGCAGTACTTC
CASSPGQGGEQYF
>-|-|TRBV18|TRBJ2-1
TGTGCCAGCTCATTGGCTCTCTCCTACAATGAGCAGTTCTTC
CASSLALSYNEQFF
>-|-|TRBV7-9|TRBJ1-2
TGTGCCAGCAGCTTATTCCCAGGGGATGACAGGAACTATGGCTACACCTTC
CASSLFPGDDRNYGYTF
>-|-|TRBV5-1|TRBJ1-5
TGCGCCAGCAGCTTGGATTCTGGGAGAAATCAGCCCCAGCATTTT
CASSLDSGRNQPQHF
>-|TRBD1|TRBV20-1|TRBJ2-7
TGCAGTGCCGGGACAGACTACGAGCAGTACTTC
CSAGTDYEQYF
>many|TRBD1|TRBV11-2|TRBJ2-7
TGTGCCAGCAGCCTTTTTCCCGGGACAGGGAGTCGCGAGCAGTACTTC
CASSLFPGTGSREQYF
>-|-|TRBV6-5|TRBJ1-5
TGTGCCAGCAGTTATTACCCTTCTTGGGACGGGAGGCCCCAGCATTTT
CASSYYPSWDGRPQHF
>-|-|TRBV13|TRBJ1-1
TGTGCCAGCAGCTTGAGCGGGGGCGGGAACACTGAAGCTTTCTTT
CASSLSGGGNTEAFF
>medium-sized|TRBD1|TRBV5-5|TRBJ1-5
TGTGCCAGCAGCTTGAGGGGACAGGCGAATCAGCCCCAGCATTTT
CASSLRGQANQPQHF
>-|TRBD1|TRBV25-1|TRBJ2-7
TGTGCCAGTTCACAGGGGTACGAGCAGTACTTC
CASSQGYEQYF
>-|-|TRBV12-5|TRBJ2-3
TGTGCTAGTGGTTTGCCCTCGGGGTTAGATACGCAGTATTTT
CASGLPSGLDTQYF
>-|-|TRBV9|TRBJ1-2
TGTGCCAGCAGCGTAGGTTACGTCGGGGACGGCTACACCTTC
CASSVGYVGDGYTF
>-|-|TRBV7-9|TRBJ2-7
TGTGCCAGCAGCTTATGGGGCAGAACCTACGAGCAGTACTTC
CASSLWGRTYEQYF
>-|-|TRBV19|TRBJ1-1
TGTGCCAGTAGCCTTGACAGCAGCGCCACTGAAGCTTTCTTT
CASSLDSSATEAFF
>-|-|TRBV12-3/TRBV12-4|TRBJ2-3
TGTGCCAGCAGGACGATGGGCACAGATACGCAGTATTTT
CASRTMGTDTQYF
>-|-|TRBV5-1|TRBJ2-6
TGCGCCAGCAGCTTGGATAGCCAAGATCACTCTGGGGCCAACGTCCTGACTTTC
CASSLDSQDHSGANVLTF
>-|-|TRBV27|TRBJ1-6
TGTGCCAGCAGGGCAGCAAACTCCTATAATTCACCCCTCCACTTT
CASRAANSYNSPLHF
>-|-|TRBV18|TRBJ2-1
TGTGCCAGCTCACCACTAGCCGGCAACAATGAGCAGTTCTTC
CASSPLAGNNEQFF
>-|-|TRBV25-1|TRBJ2-3
TGTGCCAGCAGTGTTGAAGATACGCAGTATTTT
CASSVEDTQYF
>-|-|TRBV9|TRBJ1-2
TGTGCCAGCAGCGGCGGGGGCCCCGGAGGCTACACCTTC
CASSGGGPGGYTF
>-|-|TRBV3-1/TRBV3-2|TRBJ1-1
TGTGCCAGCAGCCCCCCCGGCAGAATGAACACTGAAGCTTTCTTT
CASSPPGRMNTEAFF
>-|TRBD1|TRBV7-2|TRBJ1-1
TGTGCCAGCAGCGCCAGGGGGCAGGACACTGAAGCTTTCTTT
CASSARGQDTEAFF
>-|-|TRBV18|TRBJ1-2
TGTGCCAGCTCACCAAGCTCACCCCAGGGTTACGGCTACACCTTC
CASSPSSPQGYGYTF
>-|-|TRBV7-6|TRBJ1-4
TGTGCCAGCAGCCCCCGAAGGGGCGGGAATGAAAAACTGTTTTTT
CASSPRRGGNEKLFF
>-|-|TRBV14|TRBJ2-7
TGTGCCAGCAGCCAAGCGCGCGAGCAGTACTTC
CASSQAREQYF
>-|-|TRBV19|TRBJ1-4
TGTGCCAGTAGTAGCCGCTCAACTAATGAAAAACTGTTTTTT
CASSSRSTNEKLFF
>-|-|TRBV19|TRBJ1-5
TGTGCCAGTAGTATCGCGGCAGGGGAGGTGGGTCAGCCCCAGCATTTT
CASSIAAGEVGQPQHF
>-|-|TRBV9|TRBJ2-3
TGTGCCAGCAGCGTAAGGACGGGGGCAGACCCCACAGATACGCAGTATTTT
CASSVRTGADPTDTQYF
>-|-|TRBV6-2/TRBV6-3|TRBJ1-1
TGTGCCAGCAGTCCCTCGCCCTATATGAACACTGAAGCTTTCTTT
CASSPSPYMNTEAFF
>-|-|TRBV5-6|TRBJ2-3
TGTGCCAGCAGCAATTCGGACTTTCGAGACACAGATACGCAGTATTTT
CASSNSDFRDTDTQYF
>-|-|TRBV3-1/TRBV3-2|TRBJ1-2
TGTGCCAGCAGCCCCAGGAGTAACTATGGCTACACCTTC
CASSPRSNYGYTF
>-|-|TRBV27|TRBJ1-2
TGTGCCAGCAGTTTGGGCCAGGGTTATGGCTACACCTTC
CASSLGQGYGYTF
>-|TRBD2|TRBV9|TRBJ2-3
TGTGCCAGCAGCGTAGGTTGGGGACTAGCGGTTGGCACAGATACGCAGTATTTT
CASSVGWGLAVGTDTQYF
>-|-|TRBV11-2|TRBJ1-4
TGTGCCAGCAGCTTAAGTGGGGCGGGGGGAACGGAACTGTTTTTT
CASSLSGAGGTELFF
>once|-|TRBV4-2|TRBJ2-1
TGTGCCAGCAGCCAATCATACAATGAGCAGTTCTTC
CASSQSYNEQFF
>-|-|TRBV12-3/TRBV12-4|TRBJ2-5
TGTGCCGCAGGGTTGGCGGGGAGAGAGACCCAGTACTTC
CAAGLAGRETQYF
>-|-|TRBV19|TRBJ2-1
TGTGCCAGTAGGCCGACAGGCGGATTTGATGAGCAGTTCTTC
CASRPTGGFDEQFF
>-|-|TRBV19|TRBJ2-3
TGTGCCAGTAGTAAGGGGCTTGGGACAGATACGCAGTATTTT
CASSKGLGTDTQYF